This TCR beta chain was profiled in a study of cytomegalovirus exposure and HLA in healthy donors. PCR amplification relied on 60 Vbeta primers (plus 13 Jbeta primers). Only in-frame clones appear in the TCRdb table, and some are missing; sequencing was by immunoSEQ multiplex PCR. The sample includes approximately 50,000 clones, around 50% of them seen just once. This clone turned up a few times. Its antigen is unidentified. Broader study findings: The study had only CMV serostatus as immune exposure information. According to a later analysis, donors in an Asian-associated ancestry cluster reportedly had fewer N-insertions than the approximately 730-donor mean.

This CDR3 has 15 residues. The V and J ends lost 6 bases and 1 base, in that order; junction bases with no gene match: 5. The germline V gene has CDR1 WSHSY and CDR2 SAAADI. This clonotype was sampled from a human donor in good health. The source material was PBMCs. The rearrangement joins TRBV10-2 to TRBJ2-7; the match to TRBD2 covers 11 bases. The CDR3 sequence is CASSKASGGSYEQYF. The CDR3, as DNA: TGCGCCAGCAGCAAAGCTAGCGGGGGGTCCTACGAGCAGTACTTC.